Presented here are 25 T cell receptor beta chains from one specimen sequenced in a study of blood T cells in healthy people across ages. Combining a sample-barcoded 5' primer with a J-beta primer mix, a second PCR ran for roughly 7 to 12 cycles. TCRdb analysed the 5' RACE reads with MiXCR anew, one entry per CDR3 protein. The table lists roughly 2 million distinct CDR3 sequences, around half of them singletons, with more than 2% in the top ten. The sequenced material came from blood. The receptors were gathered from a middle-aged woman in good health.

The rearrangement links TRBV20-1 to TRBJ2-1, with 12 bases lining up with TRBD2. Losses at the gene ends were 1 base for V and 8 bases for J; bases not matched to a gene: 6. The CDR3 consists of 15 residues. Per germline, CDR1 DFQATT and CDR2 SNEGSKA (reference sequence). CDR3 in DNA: TGCAGTGCTAGAGCCCCTAGCGGGGGGGTGGATGAGCAGTTCTTC. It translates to CSARAPSGGVDEQFF.

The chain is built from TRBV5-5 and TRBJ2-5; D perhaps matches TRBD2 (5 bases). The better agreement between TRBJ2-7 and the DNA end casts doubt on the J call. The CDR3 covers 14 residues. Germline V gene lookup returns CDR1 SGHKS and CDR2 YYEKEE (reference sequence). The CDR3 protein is CASSLVRSGNEQYF. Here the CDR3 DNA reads TGTGCCAGCAGCTTGGTGCGCAGCGGCAACGAGCAGTACTTC.

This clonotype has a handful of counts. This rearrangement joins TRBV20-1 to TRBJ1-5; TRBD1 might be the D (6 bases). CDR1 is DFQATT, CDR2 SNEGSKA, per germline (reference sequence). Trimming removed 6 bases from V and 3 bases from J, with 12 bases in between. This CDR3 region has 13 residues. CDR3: CSARTEPNQPQHF. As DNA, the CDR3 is TGCAGTGCGCGGACAGAGCCCAATCAGCCCCAGCATTTT.

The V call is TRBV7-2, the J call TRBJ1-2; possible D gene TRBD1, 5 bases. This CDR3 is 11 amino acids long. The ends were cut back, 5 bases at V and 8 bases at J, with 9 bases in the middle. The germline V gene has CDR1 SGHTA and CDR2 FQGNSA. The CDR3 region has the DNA TGTGCCAGCAGCATACGGACAGGCTACACCTTC. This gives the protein CASSIRTGYTF.

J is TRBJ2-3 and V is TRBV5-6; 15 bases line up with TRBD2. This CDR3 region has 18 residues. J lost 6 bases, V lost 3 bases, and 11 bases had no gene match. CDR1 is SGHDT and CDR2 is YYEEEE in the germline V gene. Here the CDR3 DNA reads TGTGCCAGCAGCTCCAATCTAGGACTAGCGGGGGGGTCTGATACGCAGTATTTT. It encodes CASSSNLGLAGGSDTQYF.

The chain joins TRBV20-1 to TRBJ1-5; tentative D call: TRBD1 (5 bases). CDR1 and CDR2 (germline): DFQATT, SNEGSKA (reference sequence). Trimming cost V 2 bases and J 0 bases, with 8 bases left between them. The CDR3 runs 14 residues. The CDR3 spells CSARRGNSNQPQHF. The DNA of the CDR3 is TGCAGTGCTAGACGGGGGAATAGCAATCAGCCCCAGCATTTT.

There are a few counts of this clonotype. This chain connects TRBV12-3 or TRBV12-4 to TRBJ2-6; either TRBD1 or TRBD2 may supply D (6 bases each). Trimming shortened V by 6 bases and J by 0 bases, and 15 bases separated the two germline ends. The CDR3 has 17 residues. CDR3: CASSPSGGHSGANVLTF. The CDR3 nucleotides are TGTGCCAGCAGCCCAAGTGGGGGGCACTCTGGGGCCAACGTCCTGACTTTC.

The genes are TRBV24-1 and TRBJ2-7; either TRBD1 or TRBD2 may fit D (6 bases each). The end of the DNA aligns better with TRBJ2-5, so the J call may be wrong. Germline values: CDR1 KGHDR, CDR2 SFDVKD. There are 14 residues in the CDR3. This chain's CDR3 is CATSAWGARETQYF. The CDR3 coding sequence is TGTGCCACCAGTGCATGGGGGGCGCGGGAGACCCAGTACTTC.

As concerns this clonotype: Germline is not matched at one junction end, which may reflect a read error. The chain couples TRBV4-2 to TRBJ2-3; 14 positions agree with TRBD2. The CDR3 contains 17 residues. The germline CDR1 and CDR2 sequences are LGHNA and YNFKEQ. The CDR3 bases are TGTGCCAGCAGCCAAGTTCGGACTAGCGGGGGGACAGATGCGCAGTATTTT. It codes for CASSQVRTSGGTDAQYF.

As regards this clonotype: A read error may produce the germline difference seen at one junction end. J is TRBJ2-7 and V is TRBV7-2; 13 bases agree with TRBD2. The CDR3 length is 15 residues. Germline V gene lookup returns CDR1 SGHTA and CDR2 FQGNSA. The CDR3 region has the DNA TGTGTCAGCAGCTTAGTGACTAGCGGGGGGTACGAGCAGTACTTC. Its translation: CVSSLVTSGGYEQYF.

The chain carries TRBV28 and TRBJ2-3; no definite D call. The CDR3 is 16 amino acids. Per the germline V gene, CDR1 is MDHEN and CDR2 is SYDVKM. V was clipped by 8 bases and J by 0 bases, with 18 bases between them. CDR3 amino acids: CASLRTPGASTDTQYF. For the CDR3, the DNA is TGTGCCAGCCTTCGAACCCCCGGAGCTAGCACAGATACGCAGTATTTT.

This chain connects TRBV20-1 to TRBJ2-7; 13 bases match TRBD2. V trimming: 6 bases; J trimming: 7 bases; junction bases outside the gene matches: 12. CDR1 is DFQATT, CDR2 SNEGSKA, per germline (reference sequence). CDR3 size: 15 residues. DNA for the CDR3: TGCAGTGCCATACCTGGACTAGCGGGGGTCAATGAGCAGTACTTC. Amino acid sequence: CSAIPGLAGVNEQYF.

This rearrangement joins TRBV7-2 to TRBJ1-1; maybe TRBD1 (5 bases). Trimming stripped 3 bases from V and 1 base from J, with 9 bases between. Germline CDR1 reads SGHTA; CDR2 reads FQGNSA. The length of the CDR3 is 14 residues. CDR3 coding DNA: TGTGCCAGCAGCTTCCAGGGAGAGAACACTGAAGCTTTCTTT. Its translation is CASSFQGENTEAFF.

CDR3 in amino acids: CASSLGPVDLGKLFF. The CDR3 coding sequence is TGCGCCAGCAGCTTGGGGCCAGTAGATCTCGGAAAACTGTTTTTT. V usage is TRBV5-1 and J usage is TRBJ1-4; D remains ambiguous. V lost 0 bases and J lost 10, with 16 bases in between. CDR3 length: 15 amino acids. The germline V gene has CDR1 SGHRS and CDR2 YFSETQ.

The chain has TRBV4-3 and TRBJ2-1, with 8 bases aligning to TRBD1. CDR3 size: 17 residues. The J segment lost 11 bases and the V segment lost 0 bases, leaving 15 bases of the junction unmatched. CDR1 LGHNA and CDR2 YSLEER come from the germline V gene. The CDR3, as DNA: TGCGCCAGCAGCCAAGACGGGGCCGGGACAGGAGACGTGAAGCAGTTCTTC. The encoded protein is CASSQDGAGTGDVKQFF.

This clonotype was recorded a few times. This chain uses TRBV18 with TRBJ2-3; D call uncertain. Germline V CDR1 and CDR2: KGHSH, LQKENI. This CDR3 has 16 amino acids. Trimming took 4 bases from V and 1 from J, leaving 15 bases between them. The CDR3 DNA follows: TGTGCCAGCTCACGGTCTCGCCCGAAGGGCACAGATACGCAGTATTTT. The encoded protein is CASSRSRPKGTDTQYF.

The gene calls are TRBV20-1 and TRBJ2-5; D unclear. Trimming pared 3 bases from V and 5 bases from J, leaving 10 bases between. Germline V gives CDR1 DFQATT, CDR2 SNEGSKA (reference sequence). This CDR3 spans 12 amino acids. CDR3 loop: CSASILQETQYF. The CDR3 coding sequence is TGCAGTGCTAGCATACTCCAGGAGACCCAGTACTTC.

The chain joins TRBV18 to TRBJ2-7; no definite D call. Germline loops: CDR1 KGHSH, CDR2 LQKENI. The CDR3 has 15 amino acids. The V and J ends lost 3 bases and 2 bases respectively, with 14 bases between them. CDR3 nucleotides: TGTGCCAGCTCACCGCGGCAGGCGCTCACCTACGAGCAGTACTTC. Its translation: CASSPRQALTYEQYF.

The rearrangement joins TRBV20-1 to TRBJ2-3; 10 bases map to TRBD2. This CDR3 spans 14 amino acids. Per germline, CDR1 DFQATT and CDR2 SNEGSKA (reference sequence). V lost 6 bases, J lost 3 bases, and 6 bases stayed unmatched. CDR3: CSAGTSEATDTQYF. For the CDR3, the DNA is TGCAGTGCGGGGACTAGCGAGGCGACAGATACGCAGTATTTT.

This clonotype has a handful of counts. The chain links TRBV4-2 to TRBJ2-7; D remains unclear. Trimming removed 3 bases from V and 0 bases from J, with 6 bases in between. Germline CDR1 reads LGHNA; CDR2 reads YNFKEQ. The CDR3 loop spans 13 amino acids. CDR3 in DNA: TGTGCCAGCAGCCAGAGAAGCTCCTACGAGCAGTACTTC. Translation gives CASSQRSSYEQYF.

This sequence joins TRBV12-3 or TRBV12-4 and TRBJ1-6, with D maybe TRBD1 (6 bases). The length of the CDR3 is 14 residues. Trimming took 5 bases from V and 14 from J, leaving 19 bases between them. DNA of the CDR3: TGTGCCAGCAGTCTGATGGACAGACGGGCTTCCCTCCACTTT. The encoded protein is CASSLMDRRASLHF.

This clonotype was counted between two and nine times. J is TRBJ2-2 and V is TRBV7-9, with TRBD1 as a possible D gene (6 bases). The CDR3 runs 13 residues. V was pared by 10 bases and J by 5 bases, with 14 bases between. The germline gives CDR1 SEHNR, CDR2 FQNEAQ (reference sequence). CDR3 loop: CATRGVGTGELFF. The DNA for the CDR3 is TGTGCCACCAGGGGAGTCGGGACCGGGGAGCTGTTTTTT.

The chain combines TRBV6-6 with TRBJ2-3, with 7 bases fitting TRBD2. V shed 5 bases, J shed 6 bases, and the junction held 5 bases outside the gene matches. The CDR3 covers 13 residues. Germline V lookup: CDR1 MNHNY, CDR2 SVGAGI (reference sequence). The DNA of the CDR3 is TGTGCCAGCAGTCCGACTAGCATCGATACGCAGTATTTT. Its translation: CASSPTSIDTQYF.

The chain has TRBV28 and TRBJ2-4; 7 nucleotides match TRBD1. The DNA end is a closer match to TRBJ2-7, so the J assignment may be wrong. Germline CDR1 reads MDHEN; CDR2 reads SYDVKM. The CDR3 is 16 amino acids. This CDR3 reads CASSSYPHRGPYEQYF. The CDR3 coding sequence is TGTGCCAGCAGCTCTTATCCTCACAGGGGCCCCTACGAGCAGTACTTC.

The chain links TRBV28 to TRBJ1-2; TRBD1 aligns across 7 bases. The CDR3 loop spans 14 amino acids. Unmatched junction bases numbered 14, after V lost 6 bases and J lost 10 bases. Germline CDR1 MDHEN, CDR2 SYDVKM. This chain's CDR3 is CASSPTRDRGAYTF. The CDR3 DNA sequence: TGTGCCAGCAGCCCGACCCGGGACAGAGGCGCCTACACCTTC.